This is a list of T cell receptor beta chains from one sample in a study of blood T cell repertoires in COVID-19. Repertoires were generated with immunoSEQ multiplex PCR, while TCRdb's copy carries only in-frame clones and drops some. The table has 130,000 to 150,000 clones, around 85% seen once. Material for sequencing was peripheral blood. All receptors come from an older woman with COVID-19, enrolled during active disease. The CDR3 runs from the conserved cysteine through the conserved F or W. A D gene is named only where the DNA matches it firmly. Only part of the rows carry a size: once, few, many, or a class if the clone is expanded.

size: NA; V: TRBV6-2/TRBV6-3; D: TRBD2; J: TRBJ2-3; CDR3: CASSPRLAGQLLPDTQYF; DNA: TGTGCCAGCAGCCCCAGACTAGCGGGGCAGTTGTTACCAGATACGCAGTATTTT
size: NA; V: TRBV5-1; D: NA; J: TRBJ2-2; CDR3: CASRFMRSTGELFF; DNA: TGCGCCAGCAGATTTATGAGATCCACCGGGGAGCTGTTTTTT
size: NA; V: TRBV29-1; D: TRBD1; J: TRBJ2-7; CDR3: CSVLGTGGYEQYF; DNA: TGCAGCGTTCTTGGGACAGGGGGCTACGAGCAGTACTTC
size: NA; V: TRBV18; D: NA; J: TRBJ1-5; CDR3: CASSPERGGGQPQHF; DNA: TGTGCCAGCTCACCAGAGCGGGGCGGGGGTCAGCCCCAGCATTTT
size: NA; V: TRBV2; D: NA; J: TRBJ2-1; CDR3: CASSLPGEQFF; DNA: TGTGCCAGCAGTTTACCCGGTGAGCAGTTCTTC
size: NA; V: TRBV11-3; D: TRBD2; J: TRBJ2-3; CDR3: CASSLSPGLAPTDTQYF; DNA: TGTGCCAGCAGCTTGAGCCCGGGACTAGCCCCAACAGATACGCAGTATTTT
size: NA; V: TRBV7-9; D: NA; J: TRBJ1-2; CDR3: CASSLPRGDGYGYTF; DNA: TGTGCCAGCAGCTTACCCCGGGGGGATGGCTATGGCTACACCTTC
size: NA; V: TRBV3-1/TRBV3-2; D: TRBD1; J: TRBJ1-5; CDR3: CASSHASDRGSNQPQHF; DNA: TGTGCCAGCAGCCACGCCTCGGACAGGGGTAGCAATCAGCCCCAGCATTTT
size: NA; V: TRBV5-6; D: TRBD2; J: TRBJ2-5; CDR3: CASSLFAVDPGLAEETQYF; DNA: TGTGCCAGCAGCTTGTTCGCTGTCGACCCGGGACTAGCGGAAGAGACCCAGTACTTC
size: NA; V: TRBV7-6; D: NA; J: TRBJ2-3; CDR3: CASSLNLRASARTDTQYF; DNA: TGTGCCAGCAGCTTAAATTTGAGGGCATCCGCCCGCACAGATACGCAGTATTTT
size: once; V: TRBV30; D: TRBD1; J: TRBJ1-3; CDR3: CAWRGTGTEFGNTIYF; DNA: TGTGCCTGGAGGGGAACCGGGACAGAATTTGGAAACACCATATATTTT
size: NA; V: TRBV3-1/TRBV3-2; D: TRBD1; J: TRBJ2-7; CDR3: CASSFGQGAIGYEQYF; DNA: TGTGCCAGCAGTTTCGGTCAGGGGGCGATTGGCTACGAGCAGTACTTC
size: NA; V: TRBV7-2; D: TRBD1; J: TRBJ1-6; CDR3: CASSSQGAVYNSPLHF; DNA: TGTGCCAGCAGCTCACAGGGGGCAGTCTATAATTCACCCCTCCACTTT